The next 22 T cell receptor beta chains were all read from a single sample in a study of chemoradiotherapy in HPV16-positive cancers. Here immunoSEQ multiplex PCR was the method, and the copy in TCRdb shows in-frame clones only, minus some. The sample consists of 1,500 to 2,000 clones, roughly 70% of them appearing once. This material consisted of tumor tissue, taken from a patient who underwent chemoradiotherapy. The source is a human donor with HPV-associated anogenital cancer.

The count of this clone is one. This chain's CDR3 is CASSYNGQGVYEQYF. In nucleotides, the CDR3 is TGTGCCAGCAGCTATAACGGACAGGGCGTCTACGAGCAGTACTTC. The rearrangement joins TRBV5-4 to TRBJ2-7; 8 nucleotides align to TRBD1. This CDR3 has 15 residues. Germline CDR1 and CDR2: SGHNT and YYREEE (reference sequence). With 3 bases clipped from V and 3 bases from J, the junction kept 8 bases outside the gene matches.

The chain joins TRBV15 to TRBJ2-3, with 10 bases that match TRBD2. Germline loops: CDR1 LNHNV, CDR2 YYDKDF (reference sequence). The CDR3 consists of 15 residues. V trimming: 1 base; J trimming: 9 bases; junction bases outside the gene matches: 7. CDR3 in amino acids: CATSRGRTSGTTQYF. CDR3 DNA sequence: TGTGCCACCAGCAGAGGCAGAACTAGCGGGACCACGCAGTATTTT. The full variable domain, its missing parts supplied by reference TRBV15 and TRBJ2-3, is DAMVIQNPRYQVTQFGKPVTLSCSQTLNHNVMYWYQQKSSQAPKLLFHYYDKDFNNEADTPDNFQSRRPNTSFCFLDIRSPGLGDTAMYLCATSRGRTSGTTQYFGPGTRLTVL.

In DNA form, the CDR3 reads TGTGCCAGCAGTTTAACTGGGACAGGGCGCACCGGGGAGCTGTTTTTT. Protein sequence: CASSLTGTGRTGELFF. The J gene is TRBJ2-2, the V gene TRBV28; 9 bases line up with TRBD1. After removal of 2 bases from V and 4 bases from J, the junction contained 5 bases not matched to a gene. Germline-derived CDR1 and CDR2 are MDHEN and SYDVKM. This CDR3 region has 16 residues.

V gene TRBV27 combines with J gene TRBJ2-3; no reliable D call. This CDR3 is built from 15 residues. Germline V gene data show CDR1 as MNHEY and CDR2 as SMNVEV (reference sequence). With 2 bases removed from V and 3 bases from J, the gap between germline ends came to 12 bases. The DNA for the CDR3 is TGTGCCAGCAGTTTAGTCCCCGGAAGGACAGATACGCAGTATTTT. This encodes CASSLVPGRTDTQYF.

The CDR3 loop reads CASGGTSGRVDTQYF. The CDR3 DNA is TGTGCCAGCGGTGGAACTAGCGGGAGGGTAGATACGCAGTATTTT. The rearrangement uses TRBV2 and TRBJ2-3; TRBD2 agrees at 13 bases. CDR3 length: 15 residues. The germline V gene has CDR1 SNHLY and CDR2 FYNNEI. V lost 8 bases and J lost 5; bases outside the gene matches: 7.

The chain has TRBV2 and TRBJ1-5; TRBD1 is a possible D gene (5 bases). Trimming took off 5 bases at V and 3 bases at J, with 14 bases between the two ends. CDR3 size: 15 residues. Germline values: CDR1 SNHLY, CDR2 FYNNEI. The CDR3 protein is CASSSMGQINQPQHF. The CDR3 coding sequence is TGTGCCAGCAGTTCCATGGGGCAGATCAATCAGCCCCAGCATTTT.

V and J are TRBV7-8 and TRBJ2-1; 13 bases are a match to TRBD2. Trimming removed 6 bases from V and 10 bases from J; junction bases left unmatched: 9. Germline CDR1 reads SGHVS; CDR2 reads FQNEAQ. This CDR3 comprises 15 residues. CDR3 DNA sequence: TGTGCCAGCAGTCAAGGACTAGCGGGAGAACGGGAGCAGTTCTTC. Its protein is CASSQGLAGEREQFF.

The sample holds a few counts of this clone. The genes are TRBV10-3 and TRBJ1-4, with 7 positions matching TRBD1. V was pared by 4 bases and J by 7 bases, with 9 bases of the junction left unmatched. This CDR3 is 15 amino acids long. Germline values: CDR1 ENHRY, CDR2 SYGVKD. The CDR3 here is CAISASTGKGEKLFF. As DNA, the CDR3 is TGTGCCATCAGTGCCTCGACAGGGAAGGGTGAAAAACTGTTTTTT.

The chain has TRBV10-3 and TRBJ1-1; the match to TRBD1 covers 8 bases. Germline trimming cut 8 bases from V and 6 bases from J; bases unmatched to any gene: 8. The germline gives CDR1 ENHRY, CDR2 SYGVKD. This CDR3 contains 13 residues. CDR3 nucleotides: TGTGCCATCCGGAGACAGGGGATACCTGAAGCTTTCTTT. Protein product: CAIRRQGIPEAFF.

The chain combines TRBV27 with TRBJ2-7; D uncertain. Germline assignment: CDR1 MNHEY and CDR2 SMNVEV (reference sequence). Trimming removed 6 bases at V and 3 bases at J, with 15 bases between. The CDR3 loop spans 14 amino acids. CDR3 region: CASREWGLRYEQYF. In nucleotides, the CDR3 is TGTGCCAGCAGAGAGTGGGGTCTACGCTACGAGCAGTACTTC.

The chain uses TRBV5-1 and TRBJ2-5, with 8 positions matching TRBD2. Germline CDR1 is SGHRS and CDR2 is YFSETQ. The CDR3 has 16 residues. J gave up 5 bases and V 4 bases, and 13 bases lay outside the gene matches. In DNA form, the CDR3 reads TGCGCCAGCAGCCCCGGAGGAGCGGGAGCTGGGGAGACCCAGTACTTC. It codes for CASSPGGAGAGETQYF.

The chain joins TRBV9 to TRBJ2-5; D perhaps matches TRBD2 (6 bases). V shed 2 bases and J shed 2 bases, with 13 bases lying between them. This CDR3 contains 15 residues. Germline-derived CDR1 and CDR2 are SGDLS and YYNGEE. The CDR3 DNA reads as TGTGCCAGCAGCGTCGCCGGGGGAAGACAAGAGACCCAGTACTTC. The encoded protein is CASSVAGGRQETQYF.

CDR3 nucleotides: TGCGCCAGCAGCTTCCCCGGGACACCGAACACTGAAGCTTTCTTT. It yields the protein CASSFPGTPNTEAFF. The chain carries TRBV5-1 and TRBJ1-1; D possibly corresponds to TRBD1 (6 bases). The CDR3 loop spans 15 amino acids. V gave up 2 bases and J gave up 1 base, with 12 bases separating them. Germline lookup yields CDR1 SGHRS and CDR2 YFSETQ.

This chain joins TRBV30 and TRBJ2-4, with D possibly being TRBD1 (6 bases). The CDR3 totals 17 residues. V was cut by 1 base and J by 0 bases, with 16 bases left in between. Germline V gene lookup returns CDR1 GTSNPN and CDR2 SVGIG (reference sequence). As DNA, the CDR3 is TGTGCCTGGAGTGAGGGACACCTAATCCTAGCCAAAAACATTCAGTACTTC. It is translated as CAWSEGHLILAKNIQYF.

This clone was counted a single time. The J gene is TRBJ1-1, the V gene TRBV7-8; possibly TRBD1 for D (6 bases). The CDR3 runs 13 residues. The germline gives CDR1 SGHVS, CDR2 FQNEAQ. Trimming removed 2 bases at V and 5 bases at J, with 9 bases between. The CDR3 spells CASSLQQGTEAFF. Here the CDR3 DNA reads TGTGCCAGCAGCTTACAACAGGGAACTGAAGCTTTCTTT.

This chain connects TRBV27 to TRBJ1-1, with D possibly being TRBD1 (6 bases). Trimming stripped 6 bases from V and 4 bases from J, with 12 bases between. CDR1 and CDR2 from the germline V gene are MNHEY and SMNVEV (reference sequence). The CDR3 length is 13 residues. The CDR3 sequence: CASRRSTGTEAFF. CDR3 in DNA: TGTGCCAGCAGACGATCGACAGGCACTGAAGCTTTCTTT.

CDR3 bases: TGTGCCAGCAGCTTAGGGGGTGCCCACCACGATTCACCACATCAGCCCCAGCATTTT. This codes for CASSLGGAHHDSPHQPQHF. V usage is TRBV11-3 and J usage is TRBJ1-5, with no clear D. Trimming removed 1 base from V and 5 bases from J, with 24 bases in between. This CDR3 comprises 19 residues. Germline CDR1 is SGHNT and CDR2 is YENEEA.

The CDR3 DNA reads TGTGCCAGCAGCCCCCGGTCAGGGAGGACTAATCCTGGAAACACCATATATTTT. This codes for CASSPRSGRTNPGNTIYF. This chain joins TRBV7-8 and TRBJ1-3; perhaps TRBD1 as D (5 bases). Germline CDR1 reads SGHVS; CDR2 reads FQNEAQ. V was trimmed by 5 bases and J by 2 bases, leaving 22 bases between them. The CDR3 spans 18 residues.

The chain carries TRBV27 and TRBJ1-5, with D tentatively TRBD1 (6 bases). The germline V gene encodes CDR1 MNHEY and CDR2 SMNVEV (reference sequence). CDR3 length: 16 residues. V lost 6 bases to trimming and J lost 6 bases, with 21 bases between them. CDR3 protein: CASRTRGQDIGQPQHF. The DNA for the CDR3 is TGTGCCAGCAGAACGCGGGGGCAGGACATCGGTCAGCCCCAGCATTTT.

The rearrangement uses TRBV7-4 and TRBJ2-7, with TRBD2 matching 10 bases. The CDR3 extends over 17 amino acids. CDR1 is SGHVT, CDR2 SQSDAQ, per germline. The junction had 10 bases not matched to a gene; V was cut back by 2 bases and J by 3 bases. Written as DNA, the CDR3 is TGTGCCAGCAGCTTACGTCTAGCGGGAGTATTCGGCTACGAGCAGTACTTC. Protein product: CASSLRLAGVFGYEQYF. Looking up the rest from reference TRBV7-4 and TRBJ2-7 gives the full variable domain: GAGVSQSPRYKVAKRGRDVALRCDSISGHVTLYWYRQTLGQGSEVLTYSQSDAQRDKSGRPSGRFSAERPERSVSTLKIQRTEQGDSAVYLCASSLRLAGVFGYEQYFGPGTRLTVT.

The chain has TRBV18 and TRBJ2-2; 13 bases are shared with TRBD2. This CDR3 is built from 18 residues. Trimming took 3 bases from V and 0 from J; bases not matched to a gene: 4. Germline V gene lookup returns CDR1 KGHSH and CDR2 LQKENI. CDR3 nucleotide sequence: TGTGCCAGCTCACCCTGGACTAGCGGGGGAACGAACACCGGGGAGCTGTTTTTT. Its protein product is CASSPWTSGGTNTGELFF.

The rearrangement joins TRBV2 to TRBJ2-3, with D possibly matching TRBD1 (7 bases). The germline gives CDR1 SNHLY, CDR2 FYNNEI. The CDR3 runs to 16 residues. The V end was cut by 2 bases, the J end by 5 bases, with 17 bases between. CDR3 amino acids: CASSESGRGDEDTQYF. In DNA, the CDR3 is TGTGCCAGCAGTGAATCAGGCAGGGGGGATGAAGATACGCAGTATTTT. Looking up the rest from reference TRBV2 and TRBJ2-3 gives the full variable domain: EPEVTQTPSHQVTQMGQEVILRCVPISNHLYFYWYRQILGQKVEFLVSFYNNEISEKSEIFDDQFSVERPDGSNFTLKIRSTKLEDSAMYFCASSESGRGDEDTQYFGPGTRLTVL.